The 23 T cell receptor beta chains reported below all come from one sample, sequenced in a study of beta chain features in type 1 diabetes. The isolated RNA, all of it, was reverse transcribed, so expressed TCRB transcripts were what got sequenced. Profiled with immunoSEQ multiplex PCR; TCRdb holds only in-frame clones, not every one. The sample has 200,000 to 250,000 clones; roughly 30% are singletons. Sequencing used central memory CD4+ T cells from blood. These receptors were taken from a young man in good health.

V is TRBV5-6 and J is TRBJ2-7, with TRBD2 matching 7 bases. The germline CDR1 and CDR2 sequences are SGHDT and YYEEEE. Unmatched junction bases numbered 9, after V lost 4 bases and J lost 2 bases. The CDR3 is 15 residues long. The CDR3 DNA reads TGTGCCAGCAGCCCGGGCCTAGCGGAAACCTACGAGCAGTACTTC. Translating gives CASSPGLAETYEQYF.

This clone was picked up a small number of times. Other nucleotide sequences in the sample specify the same CDR3. This chain links TRBV6-1 with TRBJ2-5, with a possible D match to TRBD1 (6 bases). Trimming removed 2 bases at V and 4 bases at J, with 11 bases between. This CDR3 spans 14 amino acids. Germline CDR1 MNHNS, CDR2 SASEGT. DNA of the CDR3: TGTGCCAGCAGTGAAATGGGGGCCCGAGAGACCCAGTACTTC. Its translation is CASSEMGARETQYF.

The chain joins TRBV6-5 to TRBJ2-1; 7 nucleotides match TRBD2. The V segment lost 0 bases and the J segment 15 bases; nucleotides outside the gene matches: 11. This CDR3 comprises 14 residues. CDR1 and CDR2 (germline): MNHEY, SVGAGI. In DNA form, the CDR3 reads TGTGCCAGCAGTTACTCGGAAAGGACTAGTGGTGCGTTCTTC. It codes for CASSYSERTSGAFF.

In its sample, this clone was seen many times. The chain carries TRBV2 and TRBJ1-1; D is unclear. V shed 8 bases and J shed 1 base, with 11 bases lying between them. CDR3 length equals 13 residues. CDR1 is SNHLY and CDR2 is FYNNEI in the germline V gene. The CDR3 DNA is TGTGCCAGCGGGATATTCGAGAACACTGAAGCTTTCTTT. Encoded protein: CASGIFENTEAFF.

This clone was counted only a few times. This chain uses TRBV30 with TRBJ2-1; TRBD2 might be the D (5 bases). The V end lost 5 bases, the J end lost 0 bases, and 14 bases lay between the germline ends. The CDR3 runs 15 residues. Germline V gene data show CDR1 as GTSNPN and CDR2 as SVGIG (reference sequence). The CDR3 region is CAWESSAHSYNEQFF. DNA of the CDR3: TGTGCCTGGGAGAGTAGCGCCCACTCCTACAATGAGCAGTTCTTC. Supplemented by reference TRBV30 and TRBJ2-1, the full variable domain reads SQTIHQWPATLVQPVGSPLSLECTVEGTSNPNLYWYRQAAGRGLQLLFYSVGIGQISSEVPQNLSASRPQDRQFILSSKKLLLSDSGFYLCAWESSAHSYNEQFFGPGTRLTVL.

The V and J genes are TRBV2 and TRBJ2-1; D perhaps matches TRBD1 (6 bases). Germline V gene lookup returns CDR1 SNHLY and CDR2 FYNNEI. Trimming cost V 4 bases and J 8 bases, with 21 bases left between them. CDR3 size: 16 residues. CDR3 sequence: CASSARRGGVGDEQFF. Here the CDR3 DNA reads TGTGCCAGCAGTGCACGCAGGGGTGGGGTTGGCGATGAGCAGTTCTTC.

This clone was found once. Different DNA sequences within this sample yield the same CDR3. This chain joins TRBV7-9 and TRBJ2-3; D is ambiguous. The V gene lost 1 base and the J gene lost 2 bases, with 10 bases spanning the gap. CDR1 is SEHNR, CDR2 FQNEAQ, per germline (reference sequence). This CDR3 has 15 amino acids. The CDR3 is CASSLVSGSTDTQYF. The CDR3 DNA reads TGTGCCAGCAGCTTAGTTTCAGGATCCACAGATACGCAGTATTTT.

For this clone: With a much larger clone just one base away, this may be a read error. The V and J genes are TRBV7-2 and TRBJ2-1; D perhaps matches TRBD2 (6 bases). The V gene lost 6 bases and the J gene lost 6 bases, with 9 bases spanning the gap. The CDR3 has 12 amino acids. Germline-derived CDR1 and CDR2 are SGHTA and FQGNSA. The CDR3 sequence: CASRRDFNEQFF. The CDR3 region has the DNA TGTGCCAGCAGGCGGGACTTCAATGAGCAGTTCTTC.

The genes are TRBV28 and TRBJ2-3; possible D gene TRBD2, 5 bases. Germline lookup yields CDR1 MDHEN and CDR2 SYDVKM. The CDR3 runs 16 residues. Trimming stripped 5 bases from V and 3 bases from J, with 18 bases between. The CDR3 nucleotides are TGTGCCAGCAGTCCCACCCGGGGTTTGGGAACAGATACGCAGTATTTT. Translation: CASSPTRGLGTDTQYF.

This chain links TRBV30 with TRBJ1-1; D perhaps matches TRBD1 (6 bases). The CDR3 covers 14 residues. CDR1 and CDR2 from the germline V gene are GTSNPN and SVGIG (reference sequence). V lost 0 bases, J lost 4 bases, and 12 bases lay in between. CDR3 bases: TGTGCCTGGAGTGTTGGCAGGGGAAGCACTGAAGCTTTCTTT. Translation gives CAWSVGRGSTEAFF. The full variable domain, with the rest looked up from reference TRBV30 and TRBJ1-1, is SQTIHQWPATLVQPVGSPLSLECTVEGTSNPNLYWYRQAAGRGLQLLFYSVGIGQISSEVPQNLSASRPQDRQFILSSKKLLLSDSGFYLCAWSVGRGSTEAFFGQGTRLTVV.

This sequence joins TRBV14 and TRBJ2-1; D remains ambiguous. Germline V gene lookup returns CDR1 SGHDN and CDR2 FVKESK. This CDR3 is built from 15 residues. Trimming took 4 bases from V and 3 from J, leaving 13 bases between them. CDR3 sequence: CASSLPNWGYNEQFF. CDR3 bases: TGTGCCAGCAGCCTCCCCAATTGGGGCTACAATGAGCAGTTCTTC.

This clone was counted between two and nine times. The CDR3 spells CASSLTRGPYEQYF. The CDR3 DNA is TGTGCCAGCAGTTTAACCCGGGGTCCATACGAGCAGTACTTC. V usage is TRBV27 and J usage is TRBJ2-7, with D possibly TRBD2 on 5 matching bases. With 2 bases removed from V and 4 bases from J, the gap between germline ends came to 12 bases. CDR1 MNHEY and CDR2 SMNVEV come from the germline V gene (reference sequence). The CDR3 consists of 14 residues.

V usage is TRBV29-1 and J usage is TRBJ2-3; 8 nucleotides align to TRBD2. Germline assignment: CDR1 SQVTM and CDR2 ANQGSEA. The CDR3 has 14 residues. V gave up 4 bases and J gave up 4 bases; unmatched junction bases: 7. The DNA of the CDR3 is TGCAGCGTTGTCCGGGGGGGCCGGTCAGATACGCAGTATTTT. Amino acids: CSVVRGGRSDTQYF.

V is TRBV28 and J is TRBJ2-1; 14 bases are shared with TRBD2. This CDR3 has 18 residues. Germline lookup yields CDR1 MDHEN and CDR2 SYDVKM. The junction had 9 bases not matched to a gene; V was cut back by 8 bases and J by 0 bases. The DNA of the CDR3 is TGTGCCAGCGCCGGGACTAGCGGGAGAATCAGCTCCTACAATGAGCAGTTCTTC. The encoded protein is CASAGTSGRISSYNEQFF.

This clone has just a few counts. This chain connects TRBV19 to TRBJ2-1, with 10 bases matching TRBD1. CDR1 and CDR2 from the germline V gene are LNHDA and SQIVND (reference sequence). V lost 1 base, J lost 6 bases, and 6 bases stayed unmatched. This CDR3 has 16 residues. The CDR3 region has the DNA TGTGCCAGTAGTATAGCTCTCCGGGACAGGGGCAATGAGCAGTTCTTC. Its protein product is CASSIALRDRGNEQFF.

This clone was observed a handful of times. The genes are TRBV30 and TRBJ2-7, with D possibly being TRBD1 or TRBD2 (6 bases each). V lost 3 bases, J lost 2 bases, and 14 bases lay in between. Germline CDR1 and CDR2: GTSNPN and SVGIG (reference sequence). The CDR3 covers 14 residues. For the CDR3, the DNA is TGTGCCTGGAGGAGGTGGGGGGCCGCCTACGAGCAGTACTTC. This encodes CAWRRWGAAYEQYF.

This chain connects TRBV5-1 to TRBJ2-1; 11 bases agree with TRBD2. The J segment lost 5 bases and the V segment lost 5 bases, leaving 9 bases of the junction unmatched. Germline V gene sequence: CDR1 SGHRS, CDR2 YFSETQ. This CDR3 contains 16 residues. CDR3 in amino acids: CASRPPGTSGHNEQFF. CDR3 sequence (DNA): TGCGCCAGCAGGCCCCCCGGGACTAGCGGACACAATGAGCAGTTCTTC.

V and J are TRBV5-6 and TRBJ2-3; D unresolved. V lost 4 bases to trimming and J lost 4 bases, with 13 bases between them. Germline CDR1 is SGHDT and CDR2 is YYEEEE. This CDR3 contains 14 residues. CDR3 in amino acids: CASSVVEIADTQYF. In nucleotides, the CDR3 is TGTGCCAGCAGCGTAGTAGAAATCGCAGATACGCAGTATTTT.

This clone was detected only a few times. The rearrangement links TRBV7-7 to TRBJ2-2; D is ambiguous. Germline V gene sequence: CDR1 SSHAT, CDR2 FNYEAQ (reference sequence). This CDR3 is built from 12 residues. The ends were cut back, 8 bases at V and 0 bases at J, with 4 bases in the middle. The chain's CDR3 is CASGPNTGELFF. The CDR3 DNA reads TGTGCCAGCGGGCCGAACACCGGGGAGCTGTTTTTT.

A few counts support this clone. The chain is built from TRBV30 and TRBJ1-2; 9 bases are a match to TRBD1. CDR3 size: 12 residues. J was trimmed by 8 bases and V by 5 bases; bases with no gene match: 6. Germline V gene lookup returns CDR1 GTSNPN and CDR2 SVGIG (reference sequence). This chain's CDR3 is CAWATGGWGYTF. As DNA, the CDR3 is TGTGCCTGGGCTACAGGGGGCTGGGGCTACACCTTC.

This clone was seen a handful of times. The V call is TRBV5-1, the J call TRBJ1-4; no clear D gene. Trimming left V 2 bases short and J 4 bases short, with 9 bases between. CDR1 is SGHRS and CDR2 is YFSETQ in the germline V gene. This CDR3 region has 14 residues. CDR3 DNA: TGCGCCAGCAGCTTACGGGCGGTTAATGAAAAACTGTTTTTT. This encodes CASSLRAVNEKLFF.

This chain links TRBV7-2 with TRBJ2-5, with TRBD1 matching 8 bases. The CDR3 length is 13 residues. CDR1 and CDR2 (germline): SGHTA, FQGNSA. The ends lost 3 bases at V and 7 bases at J; junction bases unmatched: 4. CDR3 sequence (DNA): TGTGCCAGCAGCTTGGACAGGGAAGGGACCCAGTACTTC. This translates into CASSLDREGTQYF.

The table lists this clone with many counts. The V and J genes are TRBV19 and TRBJ2-2; 10 nucleotides line up with TRBD1. The V segment lost 6 bases and the J segment 3 bases; nucleotides outside the gene matches: 7. Per germline, CDR1 LNHDA and CDR2 SQIVND (reference sequence). This CDR3 is built from 16 residues. CDR3 amino acids: CASSNPGQGYTGELFF. The CDR3 DNA reads as TGTGCCAGTAGCAATCCGGGACAGGGGTACACCGGGGAGCTGTTTTTT.